These 30 T cell receptor beta chains share one sample of origin, sequenced in a study of cytomegalovirus exposure and HLA in healthy donors. PCR used 60 Vbeta primers and 13 Jbeta primers. Method: immunoSEQ multiplex PCR; TCRdb's copy keeps in-frame clones and lacks some. Reported are fewer than 95,000 clones; the ten largest clones contain roughly 5.2%. The sequenced sample consisted of PBMCs. These receptors were collected from a woman between 35 and 50 years old in good health and CMV-seropositive.

The V call is TRBV27, the J call TRBJ2-5, with 9 bases fitting TRBD2. Germline-derived CDR1 and CDR2 are MNHEY and SMNVEV (reference sequence). CDR3 length: 17 amino acids. V trimming: 4 bases; J trimming: 5 bases; junction bases outside the gene matches: 14. The CDR3 region has the DNA TGTGCCAGCAGTTCACCGACTAGCGGTCCACCGGGGGAGACCCAGTACTTC. Translated, it gives CASSSPTSGPPGETQYF.

The chain joins TRBV11-2 to TRBJ1-2; perhaps TRBD1 as D (5 bases). Germline CDR1 and CDR2: SGHAT and FQNNGV. V shed 4 bases and J shed 6 bases, with 15 bases lying between them. The CDR3 spans 14 residues. CDR3 bases: TGTGCCAGCAGCTCCTTACGCAGGGAGGATGGCTACACCTTC. This gives the protein CASSSLRREDGYTF.

This chain connects TRBV18 to TRBJ2-7; possibly TRBD1 for D (6 bases). V was pared by 3 bases and J by 0 bases, with 9 bases between. Germline V gene data show CDR1 as KGHSH and CDR2 as LQKENI. The CDR3 contains 14 residues. CDR3 coding DNA: TGTGCCAGCTCACCCTGGACAGACTCCTACGAGCAGTACTTC. Encoded protein: CASSPWTDSYEQYF.

The chain recombines TRBV19 with TRBJ1-1; D might be TRBD1 (5 bases). Per germline, CDR1 LNHDA and CDR2 SQIVND (reference sequence). Deletions cut 5 bases from V and 0 bases from J, with 7 bases between. The CDR3 runs to 13 residues. The CDR3 DNA sequence: TGTGCCAGTAGTCGGGGGTTGAACACTGAAGCTTTCTTT. It translates to CASSRGLNTEAFF.

The chain carries TRBV15 and TRBJ1-2; D call uncertain. In germline, CDR1 is LNHNV, CDR2 YYDKDF (reference sequence). The CDR3 extends over 15 amino acids. The germline V and J ends were trimmed by 0 bases and 0 bases, with 8 bases remaining between them. The CDR3: CATSRDRTANYGYTF. In DNA form, the CDR3 reads TGTGCCACCAGCAGAGATAGAACAGCTAACTATGGCTACACCTTC.

The V and J genes are TRBV6-6 and TRBJ2-3, with D tentatively TRBD2 (6 bases). The germline V and J ends were trimmed by 6 bases and 8 bases, with 12 bases remaining between them. The CDR3 spans 12 residues. The germline V gene encodes CDR1 MNHNY and CDR2 SVGAGI (reference sequence). CDR3: CASRAGGVTQYF. The CDR3 DNA is TGTGCCAGCAGGGCCGGGGGAGTTACGCAGTATTTT.

The CDR3 nucleotides are TGTGCCTCGACAGTCCCTGGAAACACCATATATTTT. Translating it yields CASTVPGNTIYF. The rearrangement joins TRBV30 to TRBJ1-3; TRBD1 might be the D (5 bases). Trimming left V 7 bases short and J 2 bases short, with 9 bases between. The length of the CDR3 is 12 residues. Germline assignment: CDR1 GTSNPN and CDR2 SVGIG (reference sequence).

CDR3 sequence reads: CASSSLLGGMYAFF. CDR3 in DNA: TGTGCCAGCAGTTCCCTACTGGGGGGAATGTATGCTTTCTTT. This chain connects TRBV6-5 to TRBJ1-1; D might be TRBD1 (5 bases). The CDR3 is 14 amino acids. V was shortened by 4 bases and J by 11 bases, with 20 bases between the two germline ends. Germline assignment: CDR1 MNHEY and CDR2 SVGAGI.

The DNA of the CDR3 is TGTGCCAGCAGTGAACGCACGTCTGGTGGAGGTCTGCCCCAGCATTTT. Amino acids: CASSERTSGGGLPQHF. The chain links TRBV2 to TRBJ1-5, with D uncertain. Trimming cost V 2 bases and J 9 bases, with 20 bases left between them. Looked up from germline, CDR1 is SNHLY and CDR2 is FYNNEI. CDR3 length: 16 residues.

The CDR3 DNA is TGTGCCAGTAGTGCCCGGACAGGGTTCGAAGAGGGCACTGAAGCTTTCTTT. The encoded protein is CASSARTGFEEGTEAFF. The chain couples TRBV19 to TRBJ1-1; 8 nucleotides agree with TRBD1. Germline values: CDR1 LNHDA, CDR2 SQIVND (reference sequence). The ends lost 5 bases at V and 4 bases at J; junction bases unmatched: 15. There are 17 residues in the CDR3.

Worth noting for this clone: A read error may produce the germline difference seen at one junction end. The chain is built from TRBV5-6 and TRBJ1-2; possible D gene TRBD1, 5 bases. The germline V gene has CDR1 SGHDT and CDR2 YYEEEE. The CDR3 contains 14 residues. As DNA, the CDR3 is TGTGCCAGCAGCTTGGCCGACAGATACTATGGCCACACCTTC. Translating it yields CASSLADRYYGHTF.

This chain joins TRBV13 and TRBJ2-1; 7 nucleotides agree with TRBD2. Germline values: CDR1 PRHDT, CDR2 FYEKMQ (reference sequence). Losses at the gene ends were 9 bases for V and 10 bases for J; bases not matched to a gene: 12. The CDR3 covers 13 residues. CDR3 in amino acids: CASRDPDGREQFF. For the CDR3, the DNA is TGTGCCAGTAGAGACCCCGACGGGAGGGAGCAGTTCTTC.

V is TRBV6-4 and J is TRBJ2-3; 9 nucleotides line up with TRBD2. The CDR3 runs to 16 residues. The V gene end was trimmed by 5 bases and the J gene end by 4 bases; junction bases not matched to a gene: 10. CDR1 is MRHNA and CDR2 is SNTAGT in the germline V gene. This CDR3 is CASSFLAGQGADTQYF. CDR3 bases: TGTGCCAGCAGTTTCCTAGCGGGACAAGGGGCAGATACGCAGTATTTT.

The chain uses TRBV27 and TRBJ1-4, with TRBD1 identical over 10 bases. V shed 2 bases, J shed 5 bases, and the junction held 5 bases outside the gene matches. The CDR3 covers 16 residues. In germline, CDR1 is MNHEY, CDR2 SMNVEV (reference sequence). The CDR3 DNA sequence: TGTGCCAGCAGTTTAGCGACAGGGGGCCCGAATGAAAAACTGTTTTTT. Translation: CASSLATGGPNEKLFF.

The gene calls are TRBV14 and TRBJ1-1; D is ambiguous. CDR1 is SGHDN and CDR2 is FVKESK in the germline V gene. V dropped 4 bases and J dropped 0 bases, with 6 bases sitting between them. This CDR3 is built from 13 residues. DNA of the CDR3: TGTGCCAGCAGCCGAGACATGAACACTGAAGCTTTCTTT. Translating gives CASSRDMNTEAFF.

The chain recombines TRBV7-6 with TRBJ2-1, with a weak D call TRBD2 (6 bases). V was shortened by 1 base and J by 8 bases, with 6 bases between the two germline ends. The V gene's germline CDR1 is SGHVS and CDR2 FNYEAQ. The CDR3 length is 12 residues. CDR3 coding DNA: TGTGCCAGCAGCTTAGTAGCGGATGAGCAGTTCTTC. Its protein product is CASSLVADEQFF.

The gene calls are TRBV5-4 and TRBJ2-3, with D tentatively TRBD2 (6 bases). V lost 0 bases, J lost 0 bases, and 8 bases lay in between. This CDR3 contains 15 residues. CDR1 SGHNT and CDR2 YYREEE come from the germline V gene (reference sequence). The CDR3 nucleotides read TGTGCCAGCAGCTTGGTAGCGGCTAGCACAGATACGCAGTATTTT. It translates to CASSLVAASTDTQYF.

The rearrangement uses TRBV27 and TRBJ1-1, with 10 bases that match TRBD1. Germline V gives CDR1 MNHEY, CDR2 SMNVEV (reference sequence). The CDR3 covers 14 residues. After removal of 4 bases from V and 7 bases from J, the junction contained 6 bases not matched to a gene. The CDR3 spells CASSWTGGNREAFF. The DNA of the CDR3 is TGTGCCAGCAGTTGGACAGGGGGGAACCGTGAAGCTTTCTTT.

The chain combines TRBV5-4 with TRBJ2-7; 7 bases agree with TRBD2. Unmatched junction bases numbered 11, after V lost 4 bases and J lost 1 base. The CDR3 is 16 amino acids. Germline CDR1 reads SGHNT; CDR2 reads YYREEE (reference sequence). This chain's CDR3 is CASSPRGAGRSYEQYF. Written as DNA, the CDR3 is TGTGCCAGCAGCCCGAGAGGAGCGGGACGTTCCTACGAGCAGTACTTC.

The rearrangement links TRBV4-3 to TRBJ2-3; weak D call: TRBD2 (5 bases). Looked up from germline, CDR1 is LGHNA and CDR2 is YSLEER. This CDR3 contains 15 residues. V was cut by 4 bases and J by 2 bases, with 13 bases left in between. For the CDR3, the DNA is TGCGCCAGCAGCCGGCCCTGGCGGGCCACAGATACGCAGTATTTT. Translation: CASSRPWRATDTQYF.

The chain employs TRBV4-2 and TRBJ1-3; D is unresolved. Germline values: CDR1 LGHNA, CDR2 YNFKEQ. V dropped 0 bases and J dropped 0 bases, with 9 bases sitting between them. There are 16 residues in the CDR3. The CDR3 here is CASSQEGVSSGNTIYF. CDR3 bases: TGTGCCAGCAGCCAAGAGGGAGTCAGCTCTGGAAACACCATATATTTT.

The chain couples TRBV10-3 to TRBJ1-1, with D maybe TRBD1 (5 bases). Trimming removed 0 bases at V and 1 base at J, with 9 bases between. Germline CDR1 is ENHRY and CDR2 is SYGVKD. This CDR3 spans 15 amino acids. This chain's CDR3 is CAISESTGGNTEAFF. The CDR3 bases are TGTGCCATCAGTGAGTCGACGGGGGGGAACACTGAAGCTTTCTTT.

Note on this clone: One end of the junction fails to match germline, which may point to a read error. The chain combines TRBV7-7 with TRBJ2-5, with a weak D call TRBD1 (6 bases). CDR1 and CDR2 from the germline V gene are SSHAT and FNYEAQ (reference sequence). The CDR3 extends over 14 amino acids. The CDR3 spells CASSSQDSSETQYF. CDR3 coding DNA: TGTGCTAGCAGCTCTCAGGACAGCTCCGAGACCCAGTACTTC.

The chain combines TRBV19 with TRBJ1-3, with D unclear. Between the trimmed V and J ends, which lost 3 bases and 3 bases, there was a span of 12 bases. Germline CDR1 LNHDA, CDR2 SQIVND (reference sequence). The CDR3 runs 15 residues. The CDR3 coding sequence is TGTGCCAGTAGTATCCGGGGAATAGGTGGAAACACCATATATTTT. Translated, it gives CASSIRGIGGNTIYF.

The gene calls are TRBV6-5 and TRBJ1-2; TRBD1 might be the D (6 bases). The CDR3 totals 13 residues. Germline V gene lookup returns CDR1 MNHEY and CDR2 SVGAGI. With 5 bases removed from V and 2 bases from J, the gap between germline ends came to 9 bases. CDR3 nucleotide sequence: TGTGCCAGCAGTCTCACAGGGAACTATGGCTACACCTTC. It translates to CASSLTGNYGYTF.

The chain couples TRBV10-2 to TRBJ2-6, with D possibly being TRBD1 (5 bases). Germline V gives CDR1 WSHSY, CDR2 SAAADI. The CDR3 totals 17 residues. V was cut by 0 bases and J by 0 bases, with 9 bases left in between. In DNA form, the CDR3 reads TGCGCCAGCAGTGAGTCCCAGGGCAACTCTGGGGCCAACGTCCTGACTTTC. It codes for CASSESQGNSGANVLTF.

The chain couples TRBV28 to TRBJ1-6; a weak D match, TRBD1 (6 bases). Looked up from germline, CDR1 is MDHEN and CDR2 is SYDVKM. The V and J ends lost 6 bases and 10 bases respectively, with 19 bases between them. The CDR3 sequence is 15 residues long. CDR3 residues: CASSYKGQGRSPLHF. The DNA for the CDR3 is TGTGCCAGCAGCTATAAAGGGCAGGGGCGATCACCCCTCCACTTT.

V gene TRBV4-1 combines with J gene TRBJ2-5, with 8 positions matching TRBD2. Germline CDR1 MGHRA, CDR2 YSYEKL. CDR3 length equals 17 residues. The V and J ends lost 1 base and 1 base, in that order; junction bases with no gene match: 8. This CDR3 is CASSQVGGATIQETQYF. CDR3 sequence (DNA): TGCGCCAGCAGCCAAGTCGGGGGGGCTACCATCCAAGAGACCCAGTACTTC.

The chain has TRBV15 and TRBJ2-3; D is perhaps TRBD2 (6 bases). The CDR3 length is 14 residues. Per germline, CDR1 LNHNV and CDR2 YYDKDF (reference sequence). Trimming cost V 0 bases and J 3 bases, with 7 bases left between them. The CDR3, as DNA: TGTGCCACCAGCAGAGATCTAGCGACAGATACGCAGTATTTT. This sequence encodes CATSRDLATDTQYF.

The chain uses TRBV9 and TRBJ1-3; D perhaps matches TRBD1 (6 bases). The germline V and J ends were trimmed by 4 bases and 1 base, with 9 bases remaining between them. The CDR3 totals 14 residues. Per the germline V gene, CDR1 is SGDLS and CDR2 is YYNGEE. For the CDR3, the DNA is TGTGCCAGCAGCCTACAGGGTTCTGGAAACACCATATATTTT. Translating gives CASSLQGSGNTIYF.